This passage covers 9 T cell receptor beta chains from one sample sequenced in a study of blood T cell repertoires in COVID-19. Generated by immunoSEQ multiplex PCR, the TCRdb table keeps only in-frame clones and is missing some. The data contain around 150,000 clones, 84% of them singletons. Sequencing was done on a sample of peripheral blood. The receptors come from a human donor in a cohort sampled during active COVID-19.

This clone was picked up one time. The V call is TRBV19, the J call TRBJ2-2; no clear D gene. Germline CDR1 is LNHDA and CDR2 is SQIVND (reference sequence). Trimming left V 3 bases short and J 5 bases short, with 10 bases between. The CDR3 sequence is 14 residues long. CDR3 sequence: CASSIEPNTGELFF. The CDR3 DNA follows: TGTGCCAGTAGTATCGAGCCCAATACCGGGGAGCTGTTTTTT.

The CDR3 here is CASARTGTDTQYF. DNA of the CDR3: TGTGCCAGTGCCCGTACGGGCACAGATACGCAGTATTTT. The V gene is TRBV19, the J gene TRBJ2-3; no definite D call. Germline CDR1 and CDR2: LNHDA and SQIVND (reference sequence). V shed 8 bases and J shed 1 base, with 10 bases lying between them. The length of the CDR3 is 13 residues.

The rearrangement joins TRBV6-2 or TRBV6-3 to TRBJ2-1; 7 positions agree with TRBD1. The CDR3 covers 14 residues. From germline, CDR1 is MNHEY and CDR2 SVGEGT. Unmatched junction bases numbered 9, after V lost 6 bases and J lost 7 bases. For the CDR3, the DNA is TGTGCCAGCAGCGATCGACAGGGTGGGAATGAGCAGTTCTTC. Residues: CASSDRQGGNEQFF.

This chain links TRBV2 with TRBJ2-5; TRBD2 matches 8 bases. The CDR3 sequence is 14 residues long. Germline V gene lookup returns CDR1 SNHLY and CDR2 FYNNEI. V lost 8 bases and J lost 1; bases outside the gene matches: 6. CDR3 loop: CASARGGIQETQYF. The CDR3 nucleotides read TGTGCCAGCGCTCGGGGGGGGATCCAAGAGACCCAGTACTTC.

This chain connects TRBV6-5 to TRBJ2-3; tentatively, D is TRBD1 (6 bases). The V end was cut by 6 bases, the J end by 2 bases, with 12 bases between. The germline V gene has CDR1 MNHEY and CDR2 SVGAGI. The CDR3 totals 14 residues. The chain's CDR3 is CASSRTAYTDTQYF. The CDR3, as DNA: TGTGCCAGCAGCCGGACAGCCTACACAGATACGCAGTATTTT.

To note about this clone: The same CDR3 arises from other DNA sequences in this sample as well. This sequence joins TRBV5-1 and TRBJ2-3; 8 bases line up with TRBD2. The trim removed 0 bases at V and 1 base at J, leaving 1 base unmatched. Germline loops: CDR1 SGHRS, CDR2 YFSETQ. The CDR3 runs 15 residues. CDR3: CASSLGAGGTDTQYF. The CDR3 nucleotides read TGCGCCAGCAGCTTGGGAGCGGGGGGCACAGATACGCAGTATTTT.

In this sample, this clone turned up a few times. The chain links TRBV9 to TRBJ2-2, with D unclear. V lost 0 bases and J 4 bases, leaving 13 bases between the germline ends. The CDR3 runs to 16 residues. Germline values: CDR1 SGDLS, CDR2 YYNGEE. The CDR3 DNA is TGTGCCAGCAGCGTAGAGACGGATGGCGGCACCGGGGAGCTGTTTTTT. This gives the protein CASSVETDGGTGELFF. Full variable domain (remainder filled in from reference TRBV9 and TRBJ2-2): DSGVTQTPKHLITATGQRVTLRCSPRSGDLSVYWYQQSLDQGLQFLIQYYNGEERAKGNILERFSAQQFPDLHSELNLSSLELGDSALYFCASSVETDGGTGELFFGEGSRLTVL.

This rearrangement joins TRBV6-5 to TRBJ1-6, with D perhaps TRBD1 (6 bases). The CDR3 length is 15 residues. Per germline, CDR1 MNHEY and CDR2 SVGAGI. V lost 7 bases and J 1 base, leaving 11 bases between the germline ends. Here the CDR3 reads CASKPGESYNSPLHF. CDR3 sequence (DNA): TGTGCCAGCAAACCAGGGGAATCCTATAATTCACCCCTCCACTTT.

This clone was found once. The CDR3 is CASSTGQGVISPLHF. The CDR3 nucleotides read TGTGCCAGCAGCACCGGACAGGGGGTCATTTCACCCCTCCACTTT. The chain uses TRBV7-6 and TRBJ1-6; 10 positions match TRBD1. Germline lookup yields CDR1 SGHVS and CDR2 FNYEAQ. The ends lost 5 bases at V and 9 bases at J; junction bases unmatched: 7. The CDR3 runs to 15 residues.